The clone carrying this T cell receptor beta chain appeared once. Trimming stripped 6 bases from V and 3 bases from J, with 11 bases between. Germline V lookup: CDR1 SNHLY, CDR2 FYNNEI. This CDR3 is built from 13 residues. The sample is drawn from a study of blood T cell repertoires in COVID-19. In the study overall: The analysed material was cDNA or gDNA that came from T cells, B-cell-depleted T cells, or PBMCs.

Here immunoSEQ multiplex PCR was the method, and the copy in TCRdb shows in-frame clones only, minus some. The sample yields some 150,000 clones, about 90% seen once. Sequencing was carried out using PBMCs or T cells enriched from blood (not recorded which). The chain couples TRBV2 to TRBJ1-2; D perhaps matches TRBD1 (5 bases). The sequence came from a human donor with acute COVID-19. The donor label of this sample is uncertain. CDR3: CASRNQGDYGYTF. As DNA, the CDR3 is TGTGCCAGCAGGAATCAGGGTGACTATGGCTACACCTTC.